This T cell receptor (beta chain) came from a study of CD8+CD57+ T cells in acquired aplastic anemia. The overall study: Average DNA yield from sorted CD4+ and CD8+ cells was around 3.2 ug. CD4+ reads averaged about 11 million in healthy donors.

Study-level results: Between patients and controls, over 25 CD8+ CDR3 sequences were found in common. Controls and patients did not differ significantly in CD8+ Simpson's diversity.

This clonotype was counted a single time. The antigen is unknown. TCR beta VDJ and CDR3 profiling used genomic DNA as template. In TCRdb, the reads were re-called with MiXCR into one record per CDR3 protein. The table lists more than 150,000 distinct CDR3 sequences, 46% of them singletons. Germline V gene lookup returns CDR1 KGHDR and CDR2 SFDVKD. V was cut by 9 bases and J by 0 bases, with 11 bases left in between. The CDR3 length is 14 residues. This TCR was recovered from a human donor in good health. V usage is TRBV24-1 and J usage is TRBJ1-5; maybe TRBD1 (5 bases). Sequencing input: sorted CD4+, CD8+, or CD8+CD57+ T cells (not recorded which) from PBMCs. The CDR3 DNA follows: TGTGCCACCTGGGGAGGGGATAGCAATCAGCCCCAGCATTTT. Translating gives CATWGGDSNQPQHF.